Listed below are T cell receptor beta chains from one sample, sequenced in a study of blood T cell repertoires in COVID-19. Clones were read by immunoSEQ multiplex PCR, and TCRdb kept only the in-frame ones, dropping some. Among about 90,000 clones listed, 76% were seen once. The sequencing sample was made of peripheral blood. The receptor set was obtained from a man between 70 and 80 years old with acute or convalescent COVID-19. CDR3s include the opening cysteine and the closing phenylalanine or tryptophan. The D gene is left open where the match is weak. Clone size is stated in some rows and not others, as once, few, many or a class when expanded.

j_call,d_call,clone_size,v_call,cdr3_aa,cdr3_nt
TRBJ1-4,TRBD1,.,TRBV4-1,CASSLRQGNEKLFF,TGCGCCAGCTCCTTAAGACAGGGTAATGAAAAACTGTTTTTT
TRBJ2-6,.,.,TRBV5-4,CASSLGVIQGSGANVLTF,TGTGCCAGCAGCTTGGGCGTAATTCAGGGATCTGGGGCCAACGTCCTGACTTTC
TRBJ1-1,.,.,TRBV5-6,CASSLVAGKTEAFF,TGTGCCAGCAGCTTGGTGGCAGGCAAGACTGAAGCTTTCTTT
TRBJ2-2,TRBD1,.,TRBV10-3,CAISESRGWNTGELFF,TGTGCCATCAGTGAGTCCAGGGGGTGGAACACCGGGGAGCTGTTTTTT
TRBJ2-1,TRBD2,.,TRBV3-1/TRBV3-2,CASSHSRGTSGTGAYNEQFF,TGTGCCAGCAGCCACTCCAGAGGGACTAGCGGGACCGGTGCCTACAATGAGCAGTTCTTC
TRBJ2-7,TRBD2,.,TRBV6-5,CASSQLAGLIYEQYF,TGTGCCAGCAGTCAACTAGCGGGCCTTATCTACGAGCAGTACTTC
TRBJ1-5,.,.,TRBV6-5,CASSRGVSNQPQHF,TGTGCCAGCAGTCGCGGGGTAAGCAATCAGCCCCAGCATTTT
TRBJ2-1,.,.,TRBV6-5,CATGNGQRAEQFF,TGTGCCACCGGGAATGGCCAGAGAGCCGAGCAGTTCTTC
TRBJ1-5,.,.,TRBV12-3/TRBV12-4,CASTNRDNQPQHF,TGTGCCAGCACCAACAGGGACAATCAGCCCCAGCATTTT
TRBJ2-1,TRBD2,.,TRBV10-2,CASSEVLGTSGGPSYNEQFF,TGCGCCAGCAGTGAGGTGCTAGGGACTAGCGGGGGGCCTTCCTACAATGAGCAGTTCTTC
TRBJ1-1,.,.,TRBV19,CASSFNRVNTEAFF,TGTGCCAGTAGTTTCAACAGGGTTAACACTGAAGCTTTCTTT
TRBJ1-4,TRBD1,.,TRBV7-9,CASSSGTALNEKLFF,TGTGCCAGCAGCTCGGGGACAGCTCTTAATGAAAAACTGTTTTTT
TRBJ2-5,TRBD1,.,TRBV11-2,CASTEGDRGRQETQYF,TGTGCCAGCACCGAAGGGGACAGGGGGCGCCAAGAGACCCAGTACTTC
TRBJ2-2,.,.,TRBV6-4,CASSDEWGTNTGELFF,TGTGCCAGCAGTGACGAGTGGGGGACAAACACCGGGGAGCTGTTTTTT
TRBJ2-2,.,.,TRBV2,CASSKGSLNTGELFF,TGTGCCAGCAGTAAAGGAAGCCTGAACACCGGGGAGCTGTTTTTT
TRBJ1-2,TRBD1,.,TRBV5-6,CASSFKQGANYGYTF,TGTGCCAGCAGCTTTAAACAGGGGGCTAACTATGGCTACACCTTC
TRBJ2-1,TRBD1,.,TRBV29-1,CSVAGQGWDEQFF,TGCAGCGTCGCGGGACAGGGGTGGGATGAGCAGTTCTTC
TRBJ2-1,.,.,TRBV5-4,CASSLATYNEQFF,TGTGCCAGCAGCTTGGCTACCTACAATGAGCAGTTCTTC
TRBJ1-6,.,.,TRBV5-5,CASSLAYRATPLHF,TGTGCCAGCAGTCTGGCCTACAGGGCGACACCCCTCCACTTT
TRBJ2-1,TRBD2,.,TRBV6-1,CASSDRLARGYNEQFF,TGTGCCAGCAGTGATAGACTAGCTAGAGGCTACAATGAGCAGTTCTTC
TRBJ1-4,.,.,TRBV7-9,CASSLIGGIGEKLFF,TGTGCCAGCAGCTTAATAGGCGGGATTGGTGAAAAACTGTTTTTT
TRBJ2-2,.,few,TRBV5-4,CASSLPDSPNTGELFF,TGTGCCAGCAGCTTGCCCGACAGTCCAAACACCGGGGAGCTGTTTTTT
TRBJ2-1,.,.,TRBV15,CATSRVPRGYNEQFF,TGTGCCACCAGCAGAGTGCCTAGAGGGTACAATGAGCAGTTCTTC
TRBJ1-2,.,.,TRBV6-5,CASSYDRGRGYTF,TGTGCCAGCAGTTACGACCGGGGAAGGGGCTACACCTTC
TRBJ1-2,.,.,TRBV5-8,CASSSRYGYTF,TGTGCCAGCAGCTCTCGGTATGGCTACACCTTC
TRBJ1-5,.,.,TRBV27,CASREGNQPQHF,TGTGCCAGCCGGGAGGGTAATCAGCCCCAGCATTTT
TRBJ2-5,TRBD2,.,TRBV28,CASAVTSGYQETQYF,TGTGCCAGCGCTGTGACTAGCGGCTACCAAGAGACCCAGTACTTC
TRBJ1-5,.,once,TRBV28,CASSLWAGNQPQHF,TGTGCCAGCAGTTTATGGGCAGGGAATCAGCCCCAGCATTTT
TRBJ1-2,.,once,TRBV27,CASSLYGRGGSYGYTF,TGTGCCAGCAGTTTATACGGGCGCGGGGGTAGCTATGGCTACACCTTC
TRBJ2-1,TRBD1,.,TRBV5-1,CASSLGGTGDYNEQFF,TGCGCCAGCAGCTTGGGAGGGACAGGGGACTACAATGAGCAGTTCTTC
TRBJ1-2,.,.,TRBV5-4,CASSLDGLQGGYTF,TGTGCCAGCAGCTTGGATGGGCTGCAGGGGGGCTACACCTTC
TRBJ1-1,TRBD1,.,TRBV5-1,CASSLGQGLKAFF,TGCGCCAGCAGCTTGGGACAGGGGCTAAAAGCTTTCTTT
TRBJ1-4,.,few,TRBV2,CASSVGRGEKLFF,TGTGCCAGCAGTGTTGGTAGAGGTGAAAAACTGTTTTTT
TRBJ2-1,.,.,TRBV4-2,CASSQERGDYNEQFF,TGTGCCAGCAGCCAAGAGCGGGGAGACTACAATGAGCAGTTCTTC
TRBJ2-7,TRBD2,.,TRBV5-1,CASSAGLAGGSYEQYF,TGCGCCAGCAGCGCCGGACTAGCGGGAGGGTCCTACGAGCAGTACTTC
TRBJ2-1,.,.,TRBV2,CASSGGYAISSYNEQFF,TGTGCCAGCAGTGGAGGGTACGCGATAAGCTCCTACAATGAGCAGTTCTTC
TRBJ2-5,.,.,TRBV18,CASSPSTAQQETQYF,TGTGCCAGCTCACCATCGACAGCCCAACAAGAGACCCAGTACTTC
TRBJ1-5,.,.,TRBV10-1,CASSDLVRGISNQPQHF,TGCGCCAGCAGCGATCTGGTGAGGGGGATCAGCAATCAGCCCCAGCATTTT
TRBJ1-1,.,.,TRBV5-1,CASSWGPGGTEAFF,TGCGCCAGCAGTTGGGGGCCGGGCGGCACTGAAGCTTTCTTT
TRBJ2-7,.,few,TRBV12-5,CASGFGQSYEQYF,TGTGCTAGTGGTTTCGGACAGTCCTACGAGCAGTACTTC
TRBJ2-7,.,few,TRBV9,CASSAGAIPSEQYF,TGTGCCAGCAGTGCAGGGGCCATCCCCTCCGAGCAGTACTTC
TRBJ1-1,.,few,TRBV27,CASSLSPRAWNTEAFF,TGTGCCAGCAGTTTATCGCCCAGGGCATGGAACACTGAAGCTTTCTTT